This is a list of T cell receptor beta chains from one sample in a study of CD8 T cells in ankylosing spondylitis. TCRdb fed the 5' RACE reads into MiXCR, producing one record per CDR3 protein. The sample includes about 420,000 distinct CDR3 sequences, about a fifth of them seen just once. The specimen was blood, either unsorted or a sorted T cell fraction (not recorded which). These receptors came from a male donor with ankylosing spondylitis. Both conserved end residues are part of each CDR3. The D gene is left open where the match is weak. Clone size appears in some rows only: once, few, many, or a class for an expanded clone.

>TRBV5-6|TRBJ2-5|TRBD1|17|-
CASSPVGTDIPKETQYF
TGTGCCAGCAGCCCGGTCGGGACAGACATCCCGAAAGAGACCCAGTACTTC
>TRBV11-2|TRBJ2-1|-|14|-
CASSLVTGVNEQFF
TGTGCCAGCAGCTTAGTTACGGGGGTCAATGAGCAGTTCTTC
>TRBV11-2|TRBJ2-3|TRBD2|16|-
CASRPLAATSTDTQYF
TGTGCCAGCAGACCACTAGCGGCAACTAGCACAGATACGCAGTATTTT
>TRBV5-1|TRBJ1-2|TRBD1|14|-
CASSLHRQGGGYTF
TGCGCCAGCAGCTTGCACCGACAGGGAGGTGGCTACACCTTC
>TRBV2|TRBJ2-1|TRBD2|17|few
CASSELGGISSYNEQFF
TGTGCCAGCAGTGAGCTGGGGGGGATAAGCTCCTACAATGAGCAGTTCTTC
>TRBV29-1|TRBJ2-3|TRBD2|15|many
CSAPRTLAGTDTQYF
TGCAGCGCCCCTCGGACCCTAGCGGGAACTGATACGCAGTATTTT
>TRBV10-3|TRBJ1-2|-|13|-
CAISKGTDGGYTF
TGTGCCATCAGTAAGGGAACAGACGGTGGCTACACCTTC
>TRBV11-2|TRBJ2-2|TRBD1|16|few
CASSGRGQTNTGELFF
TGTGCCAGCAGCGGACGGGGACAGACAAACACCGGGGAGCTGTTTTTT
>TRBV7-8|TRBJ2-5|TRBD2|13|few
CASIRRGGMAQYF
TGTGCCAGCATCCGACGGGGGGGGATGGCCCAGTACTTC
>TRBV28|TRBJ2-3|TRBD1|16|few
CASSFPTGDSTDTQYF
TGTGCCAGCAGTTTCCCGACAGGGGATAGCACAGATACGCAGTATTTT
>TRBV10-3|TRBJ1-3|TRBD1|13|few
CAIGARGRNTIYF
TGTGCCATCGGTGCCAGGGGGAGAAACACCATATATTTT
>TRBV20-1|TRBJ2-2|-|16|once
CSARPRKITNTGELFF
TGCAGTGCTAGGCCACGGAAGATCACGAACACCGGGGAGCTGTTTTTT
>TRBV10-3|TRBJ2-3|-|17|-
CASKNTAAEASTDTQYF
TGTGCCTCCAAAAACACGGCAGCGGAAGCTAGCACAGATACGCAGTATTTT
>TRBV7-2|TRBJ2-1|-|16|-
CASSSLTREADNEQFF
TGTGCCAGCAGCTCCCTTACCAGAGAGGCCGACAATGAGCAGTTCTTC
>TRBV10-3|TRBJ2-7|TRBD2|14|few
CAISSPGLRGEQYF
TGTGCCATCAGTTCCCCGGGACTACGTGGCGAGCAGTACTTC
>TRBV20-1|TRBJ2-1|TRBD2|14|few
CSAASGRAGDEQFF
TGCAGTGCTGCTAGCGGGAGGGCCGGAGATGAGCAGTTCTTC
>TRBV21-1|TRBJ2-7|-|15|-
CASSKIRTQTYEQYF
TGTGCCAGCAGCAAGATTAGAACACAAACCTACGAGCAGTACTTC
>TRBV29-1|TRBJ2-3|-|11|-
CSATVTDTQYF
TGCAGCGCCACGGTTACAGATACGCAGTATTTT
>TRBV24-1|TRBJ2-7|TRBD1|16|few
CATRPFGQGLTYEQYF
TGTGCCACCAGGCCCTTCGGACAGGGTCTCACCTACGAGCAGTACTTC
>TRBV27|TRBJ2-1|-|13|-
CASSHRGLGEQFF
TGTGCCAGCAGCCACCGGGGCCTAGGGGAGCAGTTCTTC
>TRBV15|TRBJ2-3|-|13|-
CATSTHGTDTQYF
TGTGCCACCAGCACGCACGGCACAGATACGCAGTATTTT
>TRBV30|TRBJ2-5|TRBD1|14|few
CAWRGAGGRETQYF
TGTGCCTGGAGGGGGGCAGGGGGCAGAGAGACCCAGTACTTC
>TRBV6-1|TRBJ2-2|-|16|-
CASSPLRGRRIGELFF
TGTGCCAGCAGTCCCCTTCGGGGGAGACGTATCGGGGAGCTGTTTTTT
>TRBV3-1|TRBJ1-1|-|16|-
CASSHAGDMMNTEAFF
TGTGCCAGCAGCCACGCAGGGGATATGATGAACACTGAAGCTTTCTTT
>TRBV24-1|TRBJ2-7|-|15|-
CATSDSIGSSYEQYF
TGTGCCACCAGTGATAGCATCGGGAGCTCCTACGAGCAGTACTTC
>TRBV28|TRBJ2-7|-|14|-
CASISYMRSYEQYF
TGTGCCAGCATTAGCTACATGCGGAGCTACGAGCAGTACTTC
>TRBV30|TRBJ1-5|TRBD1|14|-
CAWRGTASNQPQHF
TGTGCCTGGAGGGGGACAGCTAGCAATCAGCCCCAGCATTTT
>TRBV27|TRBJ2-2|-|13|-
CASRGTNTGELFF
TGTGCCAGCCGCGGGACGAACACCGGGGAGCTGTTTTTT
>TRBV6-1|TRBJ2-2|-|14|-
CASAGGGTTGELFF
TGTGCCAGCGCTGGAGGGGGGACCACCGGGGAGCTGTTTTTT
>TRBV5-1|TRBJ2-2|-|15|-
CASSSWASDTGELFF
TGCGCCAGCAGCTCCTGGGCCTCCGACACCGGGGAGCTGTTTTTT
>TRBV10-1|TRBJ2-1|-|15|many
CASSDTGRSYNEQFF
TGCGCCAGCAGTGATACGGGGCGCTCCTACAATGAGCAGTTCTTC
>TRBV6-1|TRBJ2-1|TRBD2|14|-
CASSKGTSGRREFF
TGTGCCAGCAGCAAAGGGACTAGCGGGAGGAGGGAGTTCTTC
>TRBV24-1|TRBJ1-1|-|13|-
CATSGSGHTEAFF
TGTGCCACCAGTGGGTCAGGGCACACTGAAGCTTTCTTT